Listed here are 24 T cell receptor beta chains from one sample, sequenced in a study of shared clonotypes between healthy human individuals (dated by TCRdb to the early 2020s). Libraries were built with the immunoSEQ multiplex PCR assay. Not all clones reach the TCRdb copy of this immuneACCESS table, which keeps in-frame sequences only. Checked studies attribute under half of the gap to unresolved V genes and leave the rest unexplained. The sample contains over 800,000 clones, 80% to 95% of them found a single time. The ten largest clones add up to less than 25% of the sample. CD8 naive samples were obtained by positive selection for CCR7 among CD45RO-negative cells, yielding a CD45RA+CCR7+ population from which TemRA cells were excluded. The material sequenced was naive CD8+ T cells sorted from blood. This specimen's cell subset or site label, interpreted: CD45RA+CCR7+. Receptors were obtained from a man aged 25-40 years in good health.

This rearrangement joins TRBV19 to TRBJ1-2, with a tentative D call TRBD1 (6 bases). Trimming shortened V by 4 bases and J by 4 bases, and 16 bases separated the two germline ends. This CDR3 contains 15 residues. Germline V gene lookup returns CDR1 LNHDA and CDR2 SQIVND (reference sequence). This chain's CDR3 is CASSRSDSSGYGYTF. In nucleotides, the CDR3 is TGTGCCAGTAGTAGATCGGACAGTTCTGGCTATGGCTACACCTTC. The variable domain in full, with the rest retrieved from reference TRBV19 and TRBJ1-2, is DGGITQSPKYLFRKEGQNVTLSCEQNLNHDAMYWYRQDPGQGLRLIYYSQIVNDFQKGDIAEGYSVSREKKESFPLTVTSAQKNPTAFYLCASSRSDSSGYGYTFGSGTRLTVV.

The rearrangement joins TRBV14 to TRBJ2-3; D assignment may be TRBD1 or TRBD2 (7 bases each). The CDR3 length is 16 residues. Looked up from germline, CDR1 is SGHDN and CDR2 is FVKESK. V was trimmed by 0 bases and J by 5 bases, leaving 15 bases between them. CDR3 sequence: CASSQDRGGAEDTQYF. The CDR3 DNA sequence: TGTGCCAGCAGCCAAGACAGGGGGGGCGCCGAAGATACGCAGTATTTT.

For this clone: The sample contains more than one DNA sequence encoding this CDR3. V is TRBV27 and J is TRBJ2-7; D call uncertain. The CDR3 is made up of 13 amino acids. Trimming pared 3 bases from V and 3 bases from J, leaving 9 bases between. CDR1 is MNHEY and CDR2 is SMNVEV in the germline V gene (reference sequence). The CDR3 DNA follows: TGTGCCAGCAGTTTGACGGAGAGCTACGAGCAGTACTTC. Encoded protein: CASSLTESYEQYF.

This sequence joins TRBV19 and TRBJ1-5, with D tentatively TRBD1 (5 bases). Trimming left V 10 bases short and J 5 bases short, with 15 bases between. The germline V gene has CDR1 LNHDA and CDR2 SQIVND (reference sequence). The CDR3 totals 13 residues. The CDR3 sequence: CAIGTGDDQPQHF. CDR3 coding DNA: TGTGCCATCGGGACGGGGGATGATCAGCCCCAGCATTTT.

This clone came up once. The chain combines TRBV4-1 with TRBJ1-5; 9 nucleotides line up with TRBD1. Germline assignment: CDR1 MGHRA and CDR2 YSYEKL. V was pared by 4 bases and J by 3 bases, with 4 bases of the junction left unmatched. This CDR3 is built from 15 residues. The CDR3 DNA is TGCGCCAGCAGCCCCCGGGACAGGGACAATCAGCCCCAGCATTTT. Residues: CASSPRDRDNQPQHF.

The chain has TRBV29-1 and TRBJ2-2; 9 bases fit TRBD1. Germline V lookup: CDR1 SQVTM, CDR2 ANQGSEA. This CDR3 contains 14 residues. Trimming at V came to 7 bases and at J to 3 bases, leaving 6 bases not matched to a gene. The CDR3 DNA sequence: TGCAGCGCCGAAAGGGACAGGGACACCGGGGAGCTGTTTTTT. This codes for CSAERDRDTGELFF.

The chain is built from TRBV5-4 and TRBJ2-5; 8 bases align to TRBD2. J gave up 11 bases and V 0 bases, and 6 bases lay outside the gene matches. Germline V gene sequence: CDR1 SGHNT, CDR2 YYREEE (reference sequence). The CDR3 has 13 amino acids. CDR3 nucleotide sequence: TGTGCCAGCAGCTTGGCCGGACTAGCTGCTCAGTACTTC. Translating gives CASSLAGLAAQYF.

J is TRBJ2-7 and V is TRBV29-1; either TRBD1 or TRBD2 may supply D (5 bases each). The germline CDR1 and CDR2 sequences are SQVTM and ANQGSEA. The ends were cut back, 7 bases at V and 1 base at J, with 14 bases in the middle. The CDR3 sequence is 13 residues long. CDR3 nucleotides: TGCAGCGCTGTGGGGGTTAATTCCTACGAGCAGTACTTC. Its translation is CSAVGVNSYEQYF.

The gene calls are TRBV11-1 and TRBJ2-2; 9 bases align to TRBD2. V gave up 8 bases and J gave up 0 bases; unmatched junction bases: 10. This CDR3 is built from 17 residues. CDR1 and CDR2 from the germline V gene are SGHAT and FQDESV (reference sequence). The DNA for the CDR3 is TGTGCCAGCTGCCCCTGGGCGGGAGGGCCGAACACCGGGGAGCTGTTTTTT. Protein product: CASCPWAGGPNTGELFF.

The rearrangement uses TRBV7-9 and TRBJ1-2; D gene unclear. The CDR3 covers 13 residues. Trimming removed 2 bases at V and 7 bases at J, with 11 bases between. Germline loops: CDR1 SEHNR, CDR2 FQNEAQ (reference sequence). The DNA for the CDR3 is TGTGCCAGCAGCTTAAGGACGAAAGGTGGCTACACCTTC. It is translated as CASSLRTKGGYTF.

The V gene is TRBV5-1, the J gene TRBJ1-2; 12 nucleotides line up with TRBD1. There are 19 residues in the CDR3. Trimming removed 1 base from V and 2 bases from J; junction bases left unmatched: 12. Germline CDR1 reads SGHRS; CDR2 reads YFSETQ. In DNA, the CDR3 is TGCGCCAGCAGCTTGTGGCCCGGGACAGGGGGCGAGAGGAACTATGGCTACACCTTC. Translated: CASSLWPGTGGERNYGYTF.

V gene TRBV23-1 combines with J gene TRBJ1-1; D is undetermined. Being an ORF, TRBV23-1 has a function that is uncertain. Trimming took 1 base from V and 1 from J, leaving 4 bases between them. This CDR3 is built from 13 residues. DNA for the CDR3: TGCGCCAGCAGTCAATTAAGGAACACTGAAGCTTTCTTT. Protein: CASSQLRNTEAFF.

The chain has TRBV7-8 and TRBJ2-1; no clear D gene. The CDR3 is 13 amino acids. Germline V gene lookup returns CDR1 SGHVS and CDR2 FQNEAQ. The V end lost 0 bases, the J end lost 4 bases, and 4 bases lay between the germline ends. The CDR3 DNA is TGTGCCAGCAGCTTAGCGGCTTACAATGAGCAGTTCTTC. Its protein product is CASSLAAYNEQFF. Variable domain in full (rest from reference TRBV7-8 and TRBJ2-1): GAGVSQSPRYKVAKRGQDVALRCDPISGHVSLFWYQQALGQGPEFLTYFQNEAQLDKSGLPSDRFFAERPEGSVSTLKIQRTQQEDSAVYLCASSLAAYNEQFFGPGTRLTVL.

The chain carries TRBV18 and TRBJ2-2; unclear D gene. The CDR3 is made up of 15 amino acids. Germline lookup yields CDR1 KGHSH and CDR2 LQKENI. Trimming cost V 0 bases and J 7 bases, with 12 bases left between them. CDR3 loop: CASSPPTGEGGELFF. The CDR3 coding sequence is TGTGCCAGCTCACCACCTACCGGAGAAGGCGGGGAGCTGTTTTTT.

V and J are TRBV9 and TRBJ2-1; 11 bases map to TRBD2. This CDR3 has 16 amino acids. Germline values: CDR1 SGDLS, CDR2 YYNGEE. V was pared by 7 bases and J by 5 bases, with 11 bases of the junction left unmatched. The CDR3 sequence is CASHVAGGRHNNEQFF. CDR3 coding DNA: TGTGCCAGCCATGTAGCGGGAGGGCGTCATAACAATGAGCAGTTCTTC.

The gene calls are TRBV7-8 and TRBJ2-7; a weak D match, TRBD2 (6 bases). The V end lost 5 bases, the J end lost 0 bases, and 14 bases lay between the germline ends. Germline V gene sequence: CDR1 SGHVS, CDR2 FQNEAQ. The CDR3 length is 15 residues. Written as DNA, the CDR3 is TGTGCCAGCAGCCTTATGGGACTGAACTCCTACGAGCAGTACTTC. It yields the protein CASSLMGLNSYEQYF.

The gene calls are TRBV11-3 and TRBJ2-5; 14 nucleotides align to TRBD2. The germline V gene encodes CDR1 SGHNT and CDR2 YENEEA. CDR3 length: 18 residues. The V gene end was trimmed by 1 base and the J gene end by 2 bases; junction bases not matched to a gene: 6. In nucleotides, the CDR3 is TGTGCCAGCAGCTTAGGGGAGACTAGCGGGAGGGAGCAAGAGACCCAGTACTTC. This translates into CASSLGETSGREQETQYF.

The chain is built from TRBV29-1 and TRBJ2-3, with 9 bases that match TRBD2. V shed 7 bases and J 0 bases; nucleotides not matched to a gene: 5. The CDR3 is 14 amino acids. Germline V CDR1 and CDR2: SQVTM, ANQGSEA. CDR3 coding DNA: TGCAGCGGAGGACTAGCGACTAGCACAGATACGCAGTATTTT. This gives the protein CSGGLATSTDTQYF.

The CDR3 DNA reads TGTGCCAGCAGCCTGGTTTATGGGAGCTCCTACGAGCAGTACTTC. It encodes CASSLVYGSSYEQYF. The chain is built from TRBV28 and TRBJ2-7; maybe TRBD2 (5 bases). The CDR3 consists of 15 residues. With 6 bases removed from V and 0 bases from J, the gap between germline ends came to 15 bases. The germline V gene encodes CDR1 MDHEN and CDR2 SYDVKM.

This clone was observed once. The gene calls are TRBV6-5 and TRBJ2-1; tentatively, D is TRBD2 (6 bases). The CDR3 consists of 11 residues. The V end was cut by 10 bases, the J end by 9 bases, with 13 bases between. The V gene's germline CDR1 is MNHEY and CDR2 SVGAGI. The CDR3 is CATGRGSEQFF. The CDR3 region has the DNA TGTGCCACCGGGCGGGGCAGTGAGCAGTTCTTC.

V usage is TRBV13 and J usage is TRBJ2-7, with 7 positions matching TRBD2. Germline CDR1 reads PRHDT; CDR2 reads FYEKMQ (reference sequence). Trimming removed 6 bases from V and 1 base from J; junction bases left unmatched: 6. The CDR3 consists of 14 residues. DNA of the CDR3: TGTGCCAGCAGAGAGCTAGCGGTATCCTACGAGCAGTACTTC. The encoded protein is CASRELAVSYEQYF. The variable domain in full, completed from reference TRBV13 and TRBJ2-7, reads AAGVIQSPRHLIKEKRETATLKCYPIPRHDTVYWYQQGPGQDPQFLISFYEKMQSDKGSIPDRFSAQQFSDYHSELNMSSLELGDSALYFCASRELAVSYEQYFGPGTRLTVT.

The chain has TRBV29-1 and TRBJ2-7; tentative D call: TRBD1 (5 bases). With 7 bases removed from V and 2 bases from J, the gap between germline ends came to 9 bases. Germline CDR1 and CDR2: SQVTM and ANQGSEA. The CDR3 runs 11 residues. CDR3 DNA: TGCAGCGCAGGGTATACCTACGAGCAGTACTTC. Its translation: CSAGYTYEQYF.

V gene TRBV6-6 combines with J gene TRBJ2-7, with D perhaps matching TRBD1 (5 bases). V dropped 5 bases and J dropped 5 bases, with 16 bases sitting between them. The germline V gene encodes CDR1 MNHNY and CDR2 SVGAGI (reference sequence). The CDR3 covers 14 residues. CDR3 sequence (DNA): TGTGCCAGCAGTCAACCGACAGAGGCTAACGAGCAGTACTTC. Its protein is CASSQPTEANEQYF.

As for this clone: Other nucleotide sequences from this sample produce the same CDR3. This rearrangement joins TRBV5-6 to TRBJ2-7; 9 nucleotides match TRBD1. CDR1 is SGHDT, CDR2 YYEEEE, per germline. This CDR3 is 13 amino acids long. Trimming removed 4 bases from V and 3 bases from J; junction bases left unmatched: 2. CDR3 amino acids: CASSLTGGYEQYF. The CDR3 DNA sequence: TGTGCCAGCAGCCTGACAGGGGGCTACGAGCAGTACTTC.